These T cell receptor beta chains were read from a single sample in a study of cytomegalovirus exposure and HLA in healthy donors. Sequencing was performed with immunoSEQ multiplex PCR; in TCRdb, only in-frame clones are kept and a portion is missing. The sample has about 170,000 clones; more than 75% are singletons. The sequenced material came from PBMCs. All receptors derive from a man aged 25-40 years in good health and CMV-seropositive. The CDR3 runs from the conserved cysteine through the conserved F or W. The order of the fields is D gene, J gene, clone size, V gene, CDR3 protein, CDR3 DNA. The D gene is left open where the match is weak. Rows may omit the clone size; those that give it use once, few, many or a size class.

D gene: TRBD2; J gene: TRBJ2-5; clone size: .; V gene: TRBV7-2; CDR3 protein: CASSATSGSGETQYF; CDR3 DNA: TGTGCCAGCAGCGCGACTAGCGGGAGTGGTGAGACCCAGTACTTC
D gene: TRBD2; J gene: TRBJ2-4; clone size: .; V gene: TRBV7-2; CDR3 protein: CASSRGGSRAKNIQYF; CDR3 DNA: TGTGCCAGCAGCAGAGGCGGGAGTCGAGCCAAAAACATTCAGTACTTC
D gene: .; J gene: TRBJ1-5; clone size: .; V gene: TRBV7-2; CDR3 protein: CASSPRASASQPQHF; CDR3 DNA: TGTGCCAGCAGCCCCCGTGCGAGCGCGAGTCAGCCCCAGCATTTT
D gene: .; J gene: TRBJ1-2; clone size: .; V gene: TRBV5-6; CDR3 protein: CASSLLMIGSGYTF; CDR3 DNA: TGTGCCAGCAGCTTGTTAATGATAGGGAGCGGCTACACCTTC
D gene: .; J gene: TRBJ1-1; clone size: .; V gene: TRBV5-6; CDR3 protein: CASRIRGVATEAFF; CDR3 DNA: TGTGCCAGCAGAATTCGGGGGGTTGCCACTGAAGCTTTCTTT
D gene: .; J gene: TRBJ1-1; clone size: few; V gene: TRBV7-2; CDR3 protein: CASRKHMNTEAFF; CDR3 DNA: TGTGCCAGCAGGAAACACATGAACACTGAAGCTTTCTTT
D gene: .; J gene: TRBJ1-1; clone size: .; V gene: TRBV5-1; CDR3 protein: CASSLSSSNTEAFF; CDR3 DNA: TGCGCCAGCAGCTTGTCTAGCTCGAACACTGAAGCTTTCTTT
D gene: TRBD1; J gene: TRBJ1-1; clone size: .; V gene: TRBV18; CDR3 protein: CASSLQGDEAFF; CDR3 DNA: TGTGCCAGCTCACTCCAGGGGGATGAAGCTTTCTTT
D gene: TRBD1; J gene: TRBJ1-3; clone size: .; V gene: TRBV6-5; CDR3 protein: CASSVRGQVGNTIYF; CDR3 DNA: TGTGCCAGCAGTGTCCGGGGACAGGTTGGAAACACCATATATTTT
D gene: .; J gene: TRBJ2-1; clone size: .; V gene: TRBV7-9; CDR3 protein: CASSLYLNNEQFF; CDR3 DNA: TGTGCCAGCAGCTTGTACTTAAACAATGAGCAGTTCTTC
D gene: TRBD1; J gene: TRBJ2-7; clone size: .; V gene: TRBV25-1; CDR3 protein: CASQPGQGGGQQYF; CDR3 DNA: TGTGCCAGCCAGCCGGGACAGGGGGGAGGGCAGCAGTACTTC
D gene: .; J gene: TRBJ1-2; clone size: once; V gene: TRBV5-8; CDR3 protein: CASSLFRKEGYTF; CDR3 DNA: TGTGCCAGCAGCTTGTTCAGGAAGGAAGGCTACACCTTC
D gene: .; J gene: TRBJ2-2; clone size: .; V gene: TRBV7-2; CDR3 protein: CASSLVHSTGELFF; CDR3 DNA: TGTGCCAGCAGCTTAGTTCACAGTACCGGGGAGCTGTTTTTT
D gene: .; J gene: TRBJ2-1; clone size: once; V gene: TRBV19; CDR3 protein: CASKEATRSYNEQFF; CDR3 DNA: TGTGCCAGTAAGGAGGCAACAAGATCCTACAATGAGCAGTTCTTC
D gene: .; J gene: TRBJ1-2; clone size: once; V gene: TRBV2; CDR3 protein: CASSGGSNYGYTF; CDR3 DNA: TGTGCCAGCAGTGGCGGATCTAACTATGGCTACACCTTC
D gene: .; J gene: TRBJ2-7; clone size: .; V gene: TRBV5-4; CDR3 protein: CASSLAAGAYEQYF; CDR3 DNA: TGTGCCAGCAGCTTGGCCGCAGGGGCCTACGAGCAGTACTTC
D gene: .; J gene: TRBJ2-2; clone size: .; V gene: TRBV30; CDR3 protein: CAWSVLYTGELFF; CDR3 DNA: TGTGCCTGGAGTGTATTATACACCGGGGAGCTGTTTTTT